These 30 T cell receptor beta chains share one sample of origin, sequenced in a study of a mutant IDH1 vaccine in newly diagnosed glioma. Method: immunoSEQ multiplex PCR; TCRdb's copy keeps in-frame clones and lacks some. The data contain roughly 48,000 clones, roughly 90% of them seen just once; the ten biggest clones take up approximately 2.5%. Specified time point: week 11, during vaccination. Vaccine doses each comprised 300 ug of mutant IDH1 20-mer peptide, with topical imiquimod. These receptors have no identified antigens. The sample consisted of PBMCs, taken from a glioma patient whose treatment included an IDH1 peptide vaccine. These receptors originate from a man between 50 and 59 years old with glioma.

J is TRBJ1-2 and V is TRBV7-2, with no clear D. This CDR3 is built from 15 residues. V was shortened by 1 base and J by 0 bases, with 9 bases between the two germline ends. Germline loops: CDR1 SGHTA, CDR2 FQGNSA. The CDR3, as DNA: TGTGCCAGCAGCTTAGAACAGCGCTCTAACTATGGCTACACCTTC. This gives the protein CASSLEQRSNYGYTF.

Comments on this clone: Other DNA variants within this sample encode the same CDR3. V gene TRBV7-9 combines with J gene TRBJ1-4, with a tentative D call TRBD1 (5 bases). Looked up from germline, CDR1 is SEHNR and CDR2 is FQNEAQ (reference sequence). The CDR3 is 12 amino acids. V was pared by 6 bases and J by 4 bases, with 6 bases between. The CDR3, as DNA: TGTGCCAGCAGAAGGGGTAATGAAAAACTGTTTTTT. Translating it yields CASRRGNEKLFF.

CDR3 DNA: TGTGCCACAAGGGGGAACCTGGAGCAGTACTTC. This encodes CATRGNLEQYF. The rearrangement uses TRBV10-3 and TRBJ2-7; tentatively, D is TRBD1 (6 bases). Trimming removed 10 bases at V and 7 bases at J, with 14 bases between. In germline, CDR1 is ENHRY, CDR2 SYGVKD. The CDR3 runs to 11 residues.

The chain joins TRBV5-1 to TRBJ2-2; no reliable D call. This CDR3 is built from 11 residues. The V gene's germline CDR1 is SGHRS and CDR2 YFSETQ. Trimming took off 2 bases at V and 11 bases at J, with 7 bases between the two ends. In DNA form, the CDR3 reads TGCGCCAGCAGCTTCGATGGCGAGCTGTTTTTT. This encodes CASSFDGELFF.

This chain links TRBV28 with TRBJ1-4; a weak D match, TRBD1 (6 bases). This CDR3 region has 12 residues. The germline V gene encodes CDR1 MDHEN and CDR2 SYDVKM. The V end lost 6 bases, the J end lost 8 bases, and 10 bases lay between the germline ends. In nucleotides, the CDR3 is TGTGCCAGCAGCCAAGGGGGGGAAAAACTGTTTTTT. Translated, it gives CASSQGGEKLFF.

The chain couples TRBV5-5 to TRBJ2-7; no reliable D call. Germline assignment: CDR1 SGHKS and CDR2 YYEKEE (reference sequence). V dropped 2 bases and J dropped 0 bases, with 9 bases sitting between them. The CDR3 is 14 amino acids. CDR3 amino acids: CASSLESDSYEQYF. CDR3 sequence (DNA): TGTGCCAGCAGCTTAGAAAGTGACTCCTACGAGCAGTACTTC.

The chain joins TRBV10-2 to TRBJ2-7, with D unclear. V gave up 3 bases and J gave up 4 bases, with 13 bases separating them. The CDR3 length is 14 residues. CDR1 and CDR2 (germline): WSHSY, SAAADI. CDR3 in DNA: TGCGCCAGCAGTGAACGTGCTAGATCGTACGAGCAGTACTTC. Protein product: CASSERARSYEQYF.

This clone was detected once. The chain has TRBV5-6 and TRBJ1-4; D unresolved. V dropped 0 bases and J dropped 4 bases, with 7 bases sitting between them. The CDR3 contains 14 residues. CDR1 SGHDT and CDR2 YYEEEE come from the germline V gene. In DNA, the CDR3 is TGTGCCAGCAGCTTGGCTGGCGTTAATGAAAAACTGTTTTTT. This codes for CASSLAGVNEKLFF.

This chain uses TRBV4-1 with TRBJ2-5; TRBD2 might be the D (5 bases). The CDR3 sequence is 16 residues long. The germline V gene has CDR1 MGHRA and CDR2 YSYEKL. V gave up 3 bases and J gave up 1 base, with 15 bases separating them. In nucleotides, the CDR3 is TGCGCCAGCAGCCAGCAGCCTAGCCGGAGCCAAGAGACCCAGTACTTC. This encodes CASSQQPSRSQETQYF.

The CDR3 region has the DNA TGTGCCACCGAGCTGGACAGGGGGGGATACGAGCAGTACTTC. Translated: CATELDRGGYEQYF. The chain couples TRBV15 to TRBJ2-7; TRBD1 aligns across 10 bases. CDR3 length: 14 amino acids. In germline, CDR1 is LNHNV, CDR2 YYDKDF (reference sequence). V trimming: 8 bases; J trimming: 4 bases; junction bases outside the gene matches: 8.

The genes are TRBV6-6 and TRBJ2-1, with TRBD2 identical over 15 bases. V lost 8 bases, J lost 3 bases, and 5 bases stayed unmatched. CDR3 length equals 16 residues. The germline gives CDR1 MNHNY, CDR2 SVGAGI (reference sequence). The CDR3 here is CASRGLAGGSYNEQFF. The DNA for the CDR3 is TGTGCCAGCCGCGGACTAGCGGGAGGGAGCTACAATGAGCAGTTCTTC.

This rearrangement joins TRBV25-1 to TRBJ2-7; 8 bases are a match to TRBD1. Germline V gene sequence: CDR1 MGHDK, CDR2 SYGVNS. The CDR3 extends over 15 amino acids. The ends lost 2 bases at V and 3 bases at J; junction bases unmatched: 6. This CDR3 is CASSEPTGQGYEQYF. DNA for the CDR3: TGTGCCAGCAGTGAACCGACTGGACAGGGCTACGAGCAGTACTTC.

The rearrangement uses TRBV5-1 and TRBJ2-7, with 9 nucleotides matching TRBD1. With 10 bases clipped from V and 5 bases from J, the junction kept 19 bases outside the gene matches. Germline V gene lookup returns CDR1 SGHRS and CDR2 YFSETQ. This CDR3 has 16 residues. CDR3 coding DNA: TGCGCCTCGACCCAGGGACAGGGATATTCTAGCGACGAGCAGTACTTC. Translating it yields CASTQGQGYSSDEQYF.

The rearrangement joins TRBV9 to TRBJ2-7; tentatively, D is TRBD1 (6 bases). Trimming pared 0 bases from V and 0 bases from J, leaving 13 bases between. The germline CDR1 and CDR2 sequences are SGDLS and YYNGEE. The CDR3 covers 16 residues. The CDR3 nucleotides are TGTGCCAGCAGCGTAGGAGAAAGGGGGTTCTCCTACGAGCAGTACTTC. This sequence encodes CASSVGERGFSYEQYF.

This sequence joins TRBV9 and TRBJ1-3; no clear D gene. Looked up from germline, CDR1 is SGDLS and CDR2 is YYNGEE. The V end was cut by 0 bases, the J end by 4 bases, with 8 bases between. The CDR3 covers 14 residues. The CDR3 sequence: CASSVDKNGNTIYF. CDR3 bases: TGTGCCAGCAGCGTAGATAAAAACGGAAACACCATATATTTT.

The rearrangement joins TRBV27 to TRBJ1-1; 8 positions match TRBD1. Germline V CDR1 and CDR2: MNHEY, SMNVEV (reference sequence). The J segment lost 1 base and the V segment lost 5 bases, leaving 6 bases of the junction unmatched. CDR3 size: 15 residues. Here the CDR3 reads CASSTGQGTNTEAFF. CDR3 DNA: TGTGCCAGCAGTACCGGACAGGGAACGAACACTGAAGCTTTCTTT.

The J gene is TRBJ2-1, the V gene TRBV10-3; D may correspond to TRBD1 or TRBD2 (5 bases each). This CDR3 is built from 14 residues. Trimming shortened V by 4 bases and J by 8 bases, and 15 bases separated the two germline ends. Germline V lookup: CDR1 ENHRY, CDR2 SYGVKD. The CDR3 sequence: CAISVPGPPYEQFF. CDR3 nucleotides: TGTGCCATCAGTGTCCCGGGACCACCTTATGAGCAGTTCTTC.

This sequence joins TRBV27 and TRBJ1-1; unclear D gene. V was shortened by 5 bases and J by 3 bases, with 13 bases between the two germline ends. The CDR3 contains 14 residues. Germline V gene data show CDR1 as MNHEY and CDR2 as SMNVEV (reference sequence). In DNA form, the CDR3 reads TGTGCCAGCAGTGAAAACCTCTCGTACACTGAAGCTTTCTTT. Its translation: CASSENLSYTEAFF.

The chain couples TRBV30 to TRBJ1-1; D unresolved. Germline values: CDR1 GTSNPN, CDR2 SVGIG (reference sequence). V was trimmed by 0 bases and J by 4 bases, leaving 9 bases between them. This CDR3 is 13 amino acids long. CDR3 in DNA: TGTGCCTGGAGTGTAGCAGGAGGCACTGAAGCTTTCTTT. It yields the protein CAWSVAGGTEAFF.

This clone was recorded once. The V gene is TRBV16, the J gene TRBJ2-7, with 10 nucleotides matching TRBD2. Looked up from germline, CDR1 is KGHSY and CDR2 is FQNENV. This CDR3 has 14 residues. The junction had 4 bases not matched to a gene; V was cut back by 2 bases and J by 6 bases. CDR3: CASSQLAGVSEQYF. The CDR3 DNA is TGTGCCAGCAGCCAACTAGCGGGAGTCAGCGAGCAGTACTTC.

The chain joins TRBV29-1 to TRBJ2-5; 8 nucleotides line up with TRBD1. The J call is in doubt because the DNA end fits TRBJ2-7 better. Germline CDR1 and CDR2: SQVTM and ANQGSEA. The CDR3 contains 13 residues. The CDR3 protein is CSGLQGASYEQYF. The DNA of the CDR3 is TGCAGCGGGCTGCAGGGGGCCTCCTACGAGCAGTACTTC.

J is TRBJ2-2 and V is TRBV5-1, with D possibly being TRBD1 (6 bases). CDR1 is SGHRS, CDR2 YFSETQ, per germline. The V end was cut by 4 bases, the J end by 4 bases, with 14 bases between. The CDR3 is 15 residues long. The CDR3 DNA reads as TGCGCCAGCAGCAACCGGACAGCAGTCACCGGGGAGCTGTTTTTT. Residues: CASSNRTAVTGELFF.

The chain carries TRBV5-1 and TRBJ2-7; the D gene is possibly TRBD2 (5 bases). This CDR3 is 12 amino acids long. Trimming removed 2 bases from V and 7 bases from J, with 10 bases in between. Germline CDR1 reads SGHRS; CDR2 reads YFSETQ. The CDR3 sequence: CASSFEGREQYF. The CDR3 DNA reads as TGCGCCAGCAGCTTCGAGGGTCGTGAGCAGTACTTC. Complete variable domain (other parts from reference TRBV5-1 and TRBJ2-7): KAGVTQTPRYLIKTRGQQVTLSCSPISGHRSVSWYQQTPGQGLQFLFEYFSETQRNKGNFPGRFSGRQFSNSRSEMNVSTLELGDSALYLCASSFEGREQYFGPGTRLTVT.

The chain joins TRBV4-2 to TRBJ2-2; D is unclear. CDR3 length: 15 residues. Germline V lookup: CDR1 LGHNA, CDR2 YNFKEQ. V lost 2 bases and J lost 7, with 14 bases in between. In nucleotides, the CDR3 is TGTGCCAGCAGCCAAATCTCCGTTCCAGTCGGGGAGCTGTTTTTT. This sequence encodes CASSQISVPVGELFF.

CDR3 sequence (DNA): TGCGCCAGCAGCCCCTCAGGTGGGGACAGGGAGAATGAGCAGTTCTTC. Translation: CASSPSGGDRENEQFF. V and J are TRBV4-1 and TRBJ2-1; 9 positions match TRBD1. With V trimmed by 4 bases and J by 7 bases, 11 bases remained unmatched. Germline values: CDR1 MGHRA, CDR2 YSYEKL. The CDR3 sequence is 16 residues long.

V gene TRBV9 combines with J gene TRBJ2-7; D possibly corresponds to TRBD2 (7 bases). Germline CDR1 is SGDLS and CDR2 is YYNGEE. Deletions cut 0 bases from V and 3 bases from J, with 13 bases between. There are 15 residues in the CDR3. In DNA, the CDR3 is TGTGCCAGCAGCGTAGCTGCGGGGGCAAGCTACGAGCAGTACTTC. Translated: CASSVAAGASYEQYF.

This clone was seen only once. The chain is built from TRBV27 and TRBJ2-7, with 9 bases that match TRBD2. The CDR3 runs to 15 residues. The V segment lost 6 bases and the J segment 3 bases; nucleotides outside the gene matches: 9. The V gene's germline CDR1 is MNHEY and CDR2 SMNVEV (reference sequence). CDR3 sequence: CASSLTGLAGYEQYF. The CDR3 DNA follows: TGTGCCAGCAGCCTCACGGGACTAGCAGGCTACGAGCAGTACTTC.

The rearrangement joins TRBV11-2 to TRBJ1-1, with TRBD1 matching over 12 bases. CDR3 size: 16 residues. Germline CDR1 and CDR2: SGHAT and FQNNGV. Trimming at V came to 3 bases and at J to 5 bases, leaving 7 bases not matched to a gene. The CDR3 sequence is CASSFRPGQGATEAFF. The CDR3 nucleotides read TGTGCCAGCAGCTTCCGCCCGGGACAGGGGGCGACTGAAGCTTTCTTT.

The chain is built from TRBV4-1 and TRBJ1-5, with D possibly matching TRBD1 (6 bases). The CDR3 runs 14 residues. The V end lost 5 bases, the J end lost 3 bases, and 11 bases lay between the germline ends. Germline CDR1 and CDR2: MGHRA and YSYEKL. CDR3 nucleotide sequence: TGCGCCAGCAGCGACGGACAGACCAATCAGCCCCAGCATTTT. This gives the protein CASSDGQTNQPQHF.

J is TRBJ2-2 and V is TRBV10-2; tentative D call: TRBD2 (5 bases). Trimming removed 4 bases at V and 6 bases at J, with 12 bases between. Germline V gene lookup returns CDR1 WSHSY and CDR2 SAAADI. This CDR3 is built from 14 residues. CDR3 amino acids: CASSAGLVSGELFF. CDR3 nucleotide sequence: TGCGCCAGCAGTGCCGGACTTGTCTCCGGGGAGCTGTTTTTT.